This T cell receptor (delta chain) was retrieved from a study of Vδ1+ human thymocytes (dated by TCRdb to between 2017 and 2018). For the study in its entirety: As a data resource, the study described the mRNA-level TRG and TRD CDR3 repertoires found in highly purified Vdelta1+ thymocytes taken from young children. Validation of the multiplex-based CDR3 amplicon strategy against 5'RACE-based CDR3 amplicon generation methods had been performed previously.

Thymic samples were depleted of alphabeta T cells, then CD3+ TCRVdelta1+ TCRVdelta2- thymocytes were FACS-sorted. The purity of the sorted Vdelta1+ thymocytes was between roughly 96% and 99.6%. The thymic specimens were obtained from fewer than ten paediatric patients, aged about 5 days to 17 months, who were having corrective cardiac surgery. The thymic tissue was dispersed, and mononuclear cells were isolated using a Histopaque-1077 density gradient. For staining, the antibodies used were anti-TCRVdelta1 clone TS8.2, anti-TCRVdelta2 clone B6, anti-CD3 clone HIT3a and anti-TCRalphabeta clone IP26. This clone appeared a few times. Its specific antigen is unknown. There are no base qualities to consult, and no much larger clone falls within one base. Here is what the overall study found, with its caveats: Many TRG clonotypes were shared between donors (up to about 7x10^3), whereas TRD repertoires were essentially private (max about 120 shared). Even though sort purity was high, about 20% of thymic TRD sequences were Vdelta2 (and few were Vdelta3), which was not the case for the peripheral blood Vdelta1+ controls. Because unexpected Vdelta2 sequences could lead to misinterpretation of bulk repertoire data, the authors recommended using highly purified populations and validating at the single-cell level. The thymic TRG and TRD repertoires appeared highly polyclonal, with Gaussian CDR3 length distributions, in contrast to the oligoclonal repertoires of peripheral blood. Because no clustering by age or sex was observed, donors were not stratified by these variables in the analyses.

RNA extraction was carried out with the RNeasy mini kit, and reverse transcription was then done using Superscript III. CDR3 amplicons were produced by multiplex PCR using pooled V-gene forward primers and a constant-region reverse primer with Illumina adaptor overhangs. After gel purification, amplicons were indexed with Nextera index primers over roughly 8 extra PCR cycles and were then purified with AMPure XP beads. Libraries were sequenced on an Illumina MiSeq with paired-end 250 bp reads, dual indexing and about 20% PhiX spike-in. In the original analysis: Read quality was checked with FastQC, and TRG read pairs were merged using ea-utils fastq-join. IMGT/HighV-QUEST was used to annotate sequences, retaining only productive sequences with an unambiguous V-gene assignment, and each clonotype was defined by an identical CDR3 sequence. VDJtools 1.1.1, tcR 2.2.3, Treemap and vegan Shannon diversity in R 3.4.4 were used for downstream analysis. Public reads were reanalyzed in TCRdb with CATT, and rows carrying the same DNA were merged afterwards. TCRdb's processing, not the authors', yielded these V and J calls. In all, the sample holds roughly 55,000 delta-chain clones, and roughly 15% of those were seen once. Clones ranked in the top ten supply roughly 0.5% of the sample.

Compared with germline, V lacks 2 bases and J lacks 1 base; bases without a gene match: 38. CDR1 and CDR2 were assigned from the germline V gene as TSWWSYY and QGS. There are 28 amino acids in the CDR3, from cysteine to phenylalanine inclusive. Only CDR3 DNA is held: 84 bases, read in frame from base 1. Input material: Vdelta1+ gamma-delta thymocytes from the thymus. The sample's cell subset or site label, decoded: FACS-sorted CD3+ TCRalphabeta- TCRVdelta1+ TCRVdelta2- thymocytes. The TCR sequence derives from a boy in the first two years of life who had congenital heart surgery. Rearrangement joined TRDV1 to TRDJ1; TRDD3 aligns with 12 central bases. CDR3 loop: CALGEGSLKIGGLLGDTRISKATDKLIF. The DNA sequence is given as TGTGCTCTTGGGGAAGGATCCTTAAAAATCGGTGGGCTTCTGGGGGATACGCGTATCTCGAAGGCCACCGATAAACTCATCTTT.